The 21 T cell receptor beta chains given below trace back to one sample, sequenced in a study of blood T cells in healthy people across ages. A second PCR, run for about 7 to 11 cycles, used a sample-barcoded 5' primer plus a J-beta primer mix. In TCRdb, the 5' RACE reads were re-called with MiXCR into one record per CDR3 protein. The sample records 800,000 or so distinct CDR3 sequences, around 25% being singletons. These data also formed part of another study, on T cells of mothers and their children.

What was sequenced was blood. These TCRs come from a boy under 18 in good health.

The CDR3 is CSARGNRTGSSYNEQFF. DNA for the CDR3: TGCAGTGCTAGAGGGAACAGGACAGGGAGCTCCTACAATGAGCAGTTCTTC. The chain couples TRBV20-1 to TRBJ2-1; 8 bases align to TRBD1. The germline V gene encodes CDR1 DFQATT and CDR2 SNEGSKA (reference sequence). CDR3 size: 17 residues. The junction had 8 bases not matched to a gene; V was cut back by 1 base and J by 0 bases.

This clonotype was detected a few times. The gene calls are TRBV11-2 and TRBJ2-5; TRBD2 matches 16 bases. Germline assignment: CDR1 SGHAT and CDR2 FQNNGV. This CDR3 is built from 17 residues. Losses at the gene ends were 5 bases for V and 4 bases for J; bases not matched to a gene: 7. In nucleotides, the CDR3 is TGTGCCAGCAGCCTAGGGACTAGCGGGGGGGGCGGAGAGACCCAGTACTTC. It is translated as CASSLGTSGGGGETQYF.

This clonotype was recorded many times. The V call is TRBV6-6, the J call TRBJ2-5, with 9 bases identical to TRBD1. This CDR3 is 15 amino acids long. CDR1 is MNHNY, CDR2 SVGAGI, per germline (reference sequence). V was pared by 5 bases and J by 4 bases, with 8 bases of the junction left unmatched. CDR3 sequence (DNA): TGTGCCAGCAGTCAACCGGGACAGGGAGGAGAGACCCAGTACTTC. It translates to CASSQPGQGGETQYF.

The chain recombines TRBV6-2 or TRBV6-3 with TRBJ1-1, with a possible D match to TRBD1 (6 bases). Trimming left V 8 bases short and J 3 bases short, with 22 bases between. This CDR3 is 16 amino acids long. Germline V CDR1 and CDR2: MNHEY, SVGEGT. CDR3 sequence (DNA): TGTGCCAGCGGTGGGACACTTTACCTACGGGACACTGAAGCTTTCTTT. Its protein is CASGGTLYLRDTEAFF.

This clonotype was recorded many times. The chain links TRBV20-1 to TRBJ2-7; weak D call: TRBD1 (5 bases). This CDR3 has 15 residues. Germline CDR1 is DFQATT and CDR2 is SNEGSKA (reference sequence). V was shortened by 3 bases and J by 0 bases, with 15 bases between the two germline ends. The CDR3 nucleotides are TGCAGTGCTAGTCCCCGTGACAGTTTCTCCTACGAGCAGTACTTC. Its protein is CSASPRDSFSYEQYF.

The rearrangement joins TRBV28 to TRBJ1-1; no clear D. This CDR3 comprises 14 residues. From germline, CDR1 is MDHEN and CDR2 SYDVKM. Trimming took off 3 bases at V and 2 bases at J, with 10 bases between the two ends. The DNA for the CDR3 is TGTGCCAGCAGTTTGTTAAGCAGAAACACTGAAGCTTTCTTT. Amino acids: CASSLLSRNTEAFF.

The DNA of the CDR3 is TGTGCCAGTAGTATAGACTACCTACGCCGGGAGACCCAGTACTTC. Translation: CASSIDYLRRETQYF. The gene calls are TRBV19 and TRBJ2-5; D is ambiguous. Germline values: CDR1 LNHDA, CDR2 SQIVND (reference sequence). The CDR3 sequence is 15 residues long. Trimming stripped 0 bases from V and 5 bases from J, with 13 bases between.

In its sample, this clonotype was seen a few times. The chain carries TRBV30 and TRBJ1-1, with a tentative D call TRBD1 (6 bases). Trimming shortened V by 4 bases and J by 6 bases, and 12 bases separated the two germline ends. The length of the CDR3 is 12 residues. The germline CDR1 and CDR2 sequences are GTSNPN and SVGIG (reference sequence). The CDR3 loop reads CAWKKGDPEAFF. Written as DNA, the CDR3 is TGTGCCTGGAAGAAGGGGGATCCTGAAGCTTTCTTT.

The chain has TRBV5-1 and TRBJ1-6; 10 bases map to TRBD1. V dropped 4 bases and J dropped 7; count of bases not matched to a gene: 5. CDR1 is SGHRS, CDR2 YFSETQ, per germline. This CDR3 comprises 15 residues. The CDR3 nucleotides are TGCGCCAGCAGCACCGGACAGGGGGAGAATTCACCCCTCCACTTT. Translated, it gives CASSTGQGENSPLHF.

In DNA form, the CDR3 reads TGTGCCAGCAGCTGGGGACAGGGGACCTACGAGCAGTACTTC. Amino acids: CASSWGQGTYEQYF. J is TRBJ2-7 and V is TRBV7-6; TRBD1 matches at 10 bases. The CDR3 is 14 amino acids. Germline-derived CDR1 and CDR2 are SGHVS and FNYEAQ. J was trimmed by 2 bases and V by 4 bases; bases with no gene match: 2.

This clonotype has a handful of counts. The chain uses TRBV7-2 and TRBJ2-1; D is perhaps TRBD2 (6 bases). V dropped 3 bases and J dropped 7 bases, with 10 bases sitting between them. The CDR3 runs 13 residues. From germline, CDR1 is SGHTA and CDR2 FQGNSA. The CDR3 here is CASSFWEVNEQFF. CDR3 nucleotides: TGTGCCAGCAGCTTTTGGGAGGTTAATGAGCAGTTCTTC.

V usage is TRBV21-1 and J usage is TRBJ1-2. TRBV21-1 is given as a pseudogene. The CDR3 spans 13 residues. CDR3 region: CAGREADNYGYTF. Written as DNA, the CDR3 is TGTGCCGGTCGTGAGGCTGACAACTATGGCTACACCTTC.

This clonotype was observed a handful of times. Its ends do not fully match the called genes, so a read error is possible. The V call is TRBV4-1, the J call TRBJ2-1; D might be TRBD2 (6 bases). Germline CDR1 MGHRA, CDR2 YSYEKL. The CDR3 has 18 amino acids. The CDR3, as DNA: TGTGCCAGCAGCCAACCCGGGTGGGGGAGGCGCTCCTACAATGAGCAGTTCTTC. It is translated as CASSQPGWGRRSYNEQFF.

The chain carries TRBV20-1 and TRBJ2-1, with no clear D. Germline V lookup: CDR1 DFQATT, CDR2 SNEGSKA (reference sequence). This CDR3 is built from 15 residues. V was shortened by 4 bases and J by 0 bases, with 13 bases between the two germline ends. This CDR3 is CSATRTVSSYNEQFF. CDR3 DNA sequence: TGCAGTGCTACCAGGACGGTAAGCTCCTACAATGAGCAGTTCTTC.

In this sample, this clonotype turned up once. The V gene is TRBV29-1, the J gene TRBJ2-3; D is unclear. The CDR3 is made up of 15 amino acids. Trimming took 4 bases from V and 0 from J, leaving 14 bases between them. Germline lookup yields CDR1 SQVTM and CDR2 ANQGSEA. CDR3 DNA: TGCAGCGTTGTCCCTTCTCTGACTAGCACAGATACGCAGTATTTT. Protein product: CSVVPSLTSTDTQYF.

This clonotype was counted a few times. The V gene is TRBV2, the J gene TRBJ2-7, with 8 positions matching TRBD1. The CDR3 extends over 12 amino acids. Germline CDR1 SNHLY, CDR2 FYNNEI. J was trimmed by 3 bases and V by 9 bases; bases with no gene match: 4. CDR3 residues: CARGQGGYEQYF. CDR3 DNA sequence: TGTGCCAGAGGACAGGGAGGCTACGAGCAGTACTTC.

This chain connects TRBV6-2 or TRBV6-3 to TRBJ2-3; D might be TRBD1 or TRBD2, each matching 5 bases. CDR1 and CDR2 from the germline V gene are MNHEY and SVGEGT. Trimming pared 8 bases from V and 4 bases from J, leaving 16 bases between. This CDR3 is built from 14 residues. The CDR3 sequence: CASEGPFAADTQYF. DNA for the CDR3: TGTGCCAGCGAGGGGCCATTCGCGGCAGATACGCAGTATTTT.

The table lists this clonotype with a few counts. The rearrangement joins TRBV20-1 to TRBJ2-5; the match to TRBD2 covers 7 bases. V dropped 6 bases and J dropped 6; count of bases not matched to a gene: 7. The V gene's germline CDR1 is DFQATT and CDR2 SNEGSKA (reference sequence). The CDR3 contains 12 residues. CDR3 DNA: TGCAGTGCCAGCGCAAGCGGGAAGACCCAGTACTTC. It encodes CSASASGKTQYF.

This clonotype has only a few counts. The genes are TRBV11-1 and TRBJ2-3; D is ambiguous. Germline V gene sequence: CDR1 SGHAT, CDR2 FQDESV (reference sequence). V was clipped by 3 bases and J by 2 bases, with 9 bases between them. This CDR3 has 14 residues. The CDR3: CASSFWATTDTQYF. For the CDR3, the DNA is TGTGCCAGCAGCTTTTGGGCAACCACAGATACGCAGTATTTT.

The V gene is TRBV11-2, the J gene TRBJ1-2; D perhaps matches TRBD1 (5 bases). The CDR3 is made up of 15 amino acids. Germline CDR1 reads SGHAT; CDR2 reads FQNNGV. Between the trimmed V and J ends, which lost 5 bases and 2 bases, there was a span of 15 bases. CDR3 coding DNA: TGTGCCAGCAGCCTTATTCGAGGGGACAACTATGGCTACACCTTC. Translation: CASSLIRGDNYGYTF.

V and J are TRBV28 and TRBJ1-2, with 7 bases identical to TRBD1. The CDR3 spans 17 residues. With V trimmed by 7 bases and J by 7 bases, 21 bases remained unmatched. From germline, CDR1 is MDHEN and CDR2 SYDVKM. CDR3 DNA sequence: TGTGCCAGCAAGATTGGGGACAGAGCCTCTTTTGGTCGTGGCTACACCTTC. Translated, it gives CASKIGDRASFGRGYTF.